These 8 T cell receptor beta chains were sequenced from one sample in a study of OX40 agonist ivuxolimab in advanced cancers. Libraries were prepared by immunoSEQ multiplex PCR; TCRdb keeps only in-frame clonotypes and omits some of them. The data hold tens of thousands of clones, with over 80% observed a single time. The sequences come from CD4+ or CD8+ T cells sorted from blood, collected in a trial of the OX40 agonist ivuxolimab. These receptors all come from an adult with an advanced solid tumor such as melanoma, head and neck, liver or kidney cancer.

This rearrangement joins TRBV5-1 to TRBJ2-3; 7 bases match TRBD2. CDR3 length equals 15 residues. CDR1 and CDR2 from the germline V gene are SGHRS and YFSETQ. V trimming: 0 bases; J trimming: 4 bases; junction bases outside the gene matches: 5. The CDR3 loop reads CASSLAREPSDTQYF. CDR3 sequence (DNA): TGCGCCAGCAGCTTGGCGCGGGAGCCCTCAGATACGCAGTATTTT.

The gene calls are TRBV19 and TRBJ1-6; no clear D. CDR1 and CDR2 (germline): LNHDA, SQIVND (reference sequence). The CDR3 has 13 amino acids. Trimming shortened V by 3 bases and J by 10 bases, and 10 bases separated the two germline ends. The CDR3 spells CASSILGESPLHF. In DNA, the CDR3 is TGTGCCAGTAGTATTCTCGGGGAATCACCCCTCCACTTT.

The CDR3 nucleotides read TGTGCCAGCAGCCCGACGAGTGGTGTGCGAACAGATACGCAGTATTTT. Encoded protein: CASSPTSGVRTDTQYF. The chain combines TRBV9 with TRBJ2-3; D is uncertain. The CDR3 extends over 16 amino acids. CDR1 and CDR2 from the germline V gene are SGDLS and YYNGEE. The V end lost 4 bases, the J end lost 3 bases, and 18 bases lay between the germline ends.

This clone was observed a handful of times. Here the CDR3 DNA reads TGCGCCAGCAAACTGACAGGGGGCAGCACTGAAGCTTTCTTT. Translated, it gives CASKLTGGSTEAFF. The rearrangement uses TRBV10-1 and TRBJ1-1; 10 bases match TRBD1. The CDR3 contains 14 residues. CDR1 is WNHNN, CDR2 SYGVQD, per germline (reference sequence). Trimming removed 7 bases from V and 4 bases from J; junction bases left unmatched: 6.

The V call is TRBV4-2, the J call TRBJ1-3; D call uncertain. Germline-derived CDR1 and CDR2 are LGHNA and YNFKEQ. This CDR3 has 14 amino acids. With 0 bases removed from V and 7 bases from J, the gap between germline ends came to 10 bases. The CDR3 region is CASSQETLGNTIYF. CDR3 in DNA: TGTGCCAGCAGCCAAGAGACCCTTGGGAACACCATATATTTT.

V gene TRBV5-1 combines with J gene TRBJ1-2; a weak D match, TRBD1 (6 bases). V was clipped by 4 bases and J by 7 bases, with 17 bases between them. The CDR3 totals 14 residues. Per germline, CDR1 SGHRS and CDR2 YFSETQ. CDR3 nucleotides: TGCGCCAGCAGCCCCCCGGGGGCTCTGGGTGGCTACACCTTC. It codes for CASSPPGALGGYTF.

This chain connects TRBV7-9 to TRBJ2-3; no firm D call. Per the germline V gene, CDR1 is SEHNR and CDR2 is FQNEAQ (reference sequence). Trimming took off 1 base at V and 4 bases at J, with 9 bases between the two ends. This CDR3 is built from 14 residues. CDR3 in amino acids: CASSLGSHSDTQYF. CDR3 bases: TGTGCCAGCAGCTTAGGAAGCCATTCAGATACGCAGTATTTT.

DNA for the CDR3: TGTGCCAGCAGCCTGGACCGTGCAAGCGGAGGCTACACCTTC. It encodes CASSLDRASGGYTF. The rearrangement joins TRBV7-9 to TRBJ1-2; D is unclear. The CDR3 covers 14 residues. Germline V gives CDR1 SEHNR, CDR2 FQNEAQ (reference sequence). Deletions cut 5 bases from V and 8 bases from J, with 18 bases between.